What follows are 24 T cell receptor beta chains derived from one specimen sequenced in a study of T cell repertoires in cytomegalovirus infection. TCRdb analysed the reads with MiXCR anew, one entry per CDR3 protein. The repertoire holds about 680,000 distinct CDR3 sequences, with around 24% as singletons. What was sequenced was CD8+ T cells from PBMCs. These receptor sequences come from a human donor in good health (CMV status not recorded). Some clones in this sample may be carry-over from other donors' samples.

In its sample, this clonotype was seen once. This could be a read error, since a much larger clone is one nucleotide away. The chain combines TRBV7-8 with TRBJ2-1, with 8 positions matching TRBD2. The closer fit of TRBJ2-7 to the DNA end suggests the J call may be wrong. CDR1 and CDR2 (germline): SGHVS, FQNEAQ. This CDR3 is built from 14 residues. The chain's CDR3 is CASSTGGTYNEQYF. As DNA, the CDR3 is TGTGCCAGCAGCACGGGGGGGACCTACAATGAGCAGTACTTC.

This clonotype was observed a handful of times. This rearrangement joins TRBV15 to TRBJ2-3, with D tentatively TRBD2 (6 bases). The CDR3 loop spans 14 amino acids. From germline, CDR1 is LNHNV and CDR2 YYDKDF (reference sequence). Deletions cut 0 bases from V and 4 bases from J, with 8 bases between. CDR3 nucleotide sequence: TGTGCCACCAGCAGAGAACTAGCCGCAGATACGCAGTATTTT. This sequence encodes CATSRELAADTQYF. Combining the CDR3 with reference TRBV15 and TRBJ2-3 gives the whole variable domain DAMVIQNPRYQVTQFGKPVTLSCSQTLNHNVMYWYQQKSSQAPKLLFHYYDKDFNNEADTPDNFQSRRPNTSFCFLDIRSPGLGDTAMYLCATSRELAADTQYFGPGTRLTVL.

This clonotype occurred a few times. This sequence joins TRBV29-1 and TRBJ2-5; 9 bases match TRBD2. Germline trimming cut 3 bases from V and 1 base from J; bases unmatched to any gene: 6. This CDR3 region has 15 residues. Germline CDR1 reads SQVTM; CDR2 reads ANQGSEA. The CDR3 DNA follows: TGCAGCGTTGAGATTAGCGGGGGTTTCCAAGAGACCCAGTACTTC. This translates into CSVEISGGFQETQYF.

This clonotype was observed a few times. The chain uses TRBV10-3 and TRBJ1-2; possibly TRBD1 for D (5 bases). The CDR3 covers 11 residues. Germline V CDR1 and CDR2: ENHRY, SYGVKD. V shed 6 bases and J shed 6 bases, with 8 bases lying between them. CDR3 sequence (DNA): TGTGCCATCAGAGGGACGGATGGCTACACCTTC. This sequence encodes CAIRGTDGYTF.

The J gene is TRBJ1-2, the V gene TRBV7-4; no firm D call. CDR1 and CDR2 (germline): SGHVT, SQSDAQ. The CDR3 runs to 14 residues. V gave up 5 bases and J gave up 1 base, with 11 bases separating them. This CDR3 is CASSVSTNNYGYTF. The CDR3 coding sequence is TGTGCCAGCAGCGTGTCGACAAATAACTATGGCTACACCTTC. Together with reference TRBV7-4 and TRBJ1-2, the CDR3 gives the full variable domain: GAGVSQSPRYKVAKRGRDVALRCDSISGHVTLYWYRQTLGQGSEVLTYSQSDAQRDKSGRPSGRFSAERPERSVSTLKIQRTEQGDSAVYLCASSVSTNNYGYTFGSGTRLTVV.

The V and J genes are TRBV28 and TRBJ2-1, with D uncertain. V dropped 3 bases and J dropped 1 base, with 7 bases sitting between them. The germline CDR1 and CDR2 sequences are MDHEN and SYDVKM. This CDR3 is built from 14 residues. CDR3 amino acids: CASSFATSYNEQFF. The CDR3 nucleotides read TGTGCCAGCAGTTTCGCCACTTCCTACAATGAGCAGTTCTTC.

This clonotype was observed many times. The chain carries TRBV7-6 and TRBJ1-4; possible D gene TRBD1, 6 bases. The CDR3 extends over 16 amino acids. The germline V and J ends were trimmed by 5 bases and 7 bases, with 20 bases remaining between them. Germline V CDR1 and CDR2: SGHVS, FNYEAQ. In DNA, the CDR3 is TGTGCCAGCAGCCTAAACCGACAGGCCTGGGGTGAAAAACTGTTTTTT. Translation: CASSLNRQAWGEKLFF.

This clonotype was seen many times. The CDR3 sequence: CANLGEGGGNEQFF. The CDR3 nucleotides are TGTGCCAACCTAGGGGAGGGCGGGGGGAATGAGCAGTTCTTC. This chain connects TRBV7-2 to TRBJ2-1, with 8 positions matching TRBD2. The germline V gene has CDR1 SGHTA and CDR2 FQGNSA. V gave up 10 bases and J gave up 7 bases; unmatched junction bases: 12. CDR3 size: 14 residues. Supplemented by reference TRBV7-2 and TRBJ2-1, the full variable domain reads GAGVSQSPSNKVTEKGKDVELRCDPISGHTALYWYRQSLGQGLEFLIYFQGNSAPDKSGLPSDRFSAERTGGSVSTLTIQRTQQEDSAVYLCANLGEGGGNEQFFGPGTRLTVL.

This clonotype has a count of ten or more. The rearrangement joins TRBV7-8 to TRBJ1-2; D is perhaps TRBD1 (6 bases). The CDR3 sequence is 13 residues long. Trimming took off 5 bases at V and 3 bases at J, with 10 bases between the two ends. Germline V gene sequence: CDR1 SGHVS, CDR2 FQNEAQ. CDR3 in amino acids: CASSEQGYYGYTF. The CDR3 region has the DNA TGTGCCAGCAGCGAACAGGGTTACTATGGCTACACCTTC.

Of note for this clonotype: A read error is possible here, since a much larger clone lies one base away. The chain employs TRBV6-2 or TRBV6-3 and TRBJ1-1, with D unresolved. Germline-derived CDR1 and CDR2 are MNHEY and SVGEGT. The CDR3 length is 13 residues. Trimming removed 7 bases from V and 0 bases from J, with 9 bases in between. The DNA for the CDR3 is TGTGCCAGCAATGATTGGCTGAACACTGAAGCTTTCTTT. Its protein is CASNDWLNTEAFF.

This clonotype was picked up many times. V usage is TRBV7-8 and J usage is TRBJ2-7; D uncertain. The germline V gene has CDR1 SGHVS and CDR2 FQNEAQ. V shed 2 bases and J shed 3 bases, with 8 bases lying between them. This CDR3 has 13 residues. In DNA, the CDR3 is TGTGCCAGCAGCTTAAAGTACAGCTACGAGCAGTACGTC. Translating it yields CASSLKYSYEQYV.

This clonotype was counted a few times. The V gene is TRBV10-3, the J gene TRBJ2-7, with D perhaps TRBD2 (5 bases). CDR3 length: 14 residues. Germline V gene data show CDR1 as ENHRY and CDR2 as SYGVKD. The ends were cut back, 0 bases at V and 3 bases at J, with 9 bases in the middle. The CDR3 DNA sequence: TGTGCCATCAGTGAGTCGCACGGAGGCTACGAGCAGTACGTC. It translates to CAISESHGGYEQYV.

This clonotype occurred many times. This chain uses TRBV7-2 with TRBJ2-2; D gene unclear. Germline lookup yields CDR1 SGHTA and CDR2 FQGNSA. V was shortened by 4 bases and J by 5 bases, with 8 bases between the two germline ends. CDR3 length: 13 residues. CDR3 sequence reads: CASSYIGTGELFF. In DNA form, the CDR3 reads TGTGCCAGCAGCTATATTGGAACCGGGGAGCTGTTTTTT.

This clonotype has ten or more counts. V gene TRBV29-1 combines with J gene TRBJ1-1; 8 nucleotides line up with TRBD1. Germline V gene data show CDR1 as SQVTM and CDR2 as ANQGSEA. V was clipped by 6 bases and J by 1 base; unmatched bases: 10. The CDR3 loop spans 15 amino acids. CDR3 region: CSVGGAGGKNTEAFF. DNA for the CDR3: TGCAGCGTCGGGGGGGCAGGGGGCAAGAACACTGAAGCTTTCTTT.

This clonotype was observed many times. V usage is TRBV11-3 and J usage is TRBJ1-1, with 7 bases fitting TRBD1. The CDR3 has 14 amino acids. Germline lookup yields CDR1 SGHNT and CDR2 YENEEA. V lost 1 base to trimming and J lost 2 bases; unmatched junction nucleotides: 1. The CDR3 DNA sequence: TGTGCCAGCAGCTTAGGGGACAGTAACACTGAAGCTTTCTTT. It yields the protein CASSLGDSNTEAFF. The full variable domain, rest sourced from reference TRBV11-3 and TRBJ1-1, is EAGVVQSPRYKIIEKKQPVAFWCNPISGHNTLYWYLQNLGQGPELLIRYENEEAVDDSQLPKDRFSAERLKGVDSTLKIQPAELGDSAVYLCASSLGDSNTEAFFGQGTRLTVV.

Many counts were recorded for this clonotype. V gene TRBV6-2 or TRBV6-3 combines with J gene TRBJ1-5, with 7 nucleotides matching TRBD1. V gave up 3 bases and J gave up 6 bases; unmatched junction bases: 5. Germline values: CDR1 MNHEY, CDR2 SVGEGT. The CDR3 loop spans 14 amino acids. The CDR3 reads CASSYPGGAQPQHF. The CDR3 DNA sequence: TGTGCCAGCAGTTATCCAGGGGGAGCTCAGCCCCAGCATTTT.

This chain links TRBV15 with TRBJ2-5; D may be TRBD1 (5 bases). From germline, CDR1 is LNHNV and CDR2 YYDKDF (reference sequence). The CDR3 totals 14 residues. V dropped 1 base and J dropped 5 bases, with 11 bases sitting between them. CDR3 sequence: CATSRGRGRETQYF. As DNA, the CDR3 is TGTGCCACCAGCAGAGGAAGGGGTCGGGAGACCCAGTACTTC.

In its sample, this clonotype was seen many times. J is TRBJ2-3 and V is TRBV12-3 or TRBV12-4, with a tentative D call TRBD2 (6 bases). The CDR3 consists of 13 residues. The V end was cut by 6 bases, the J end by 6 bases, with 13 bases between. The CDR3 reads CASRPRGMDTQYF. CDR3 nucleotides: TGTGCCAGCAGACCTCGGGGGATGGATACGCAGTATTTT.

The chain uses TRBV27 and TRBJ2-2, with D possibly being TRBD2 (5 bases). Trimming stripped 5 bases from V and 0 bases from J, with 10 bases between. Germline CDR1 and CDR2: MNHEY and SMNVEV (reference sequence). The CDR3 covers 15 residues. CDR3 sequence: CASSPPEANTGELFF. The CDR3 DNA sequence: TGTGCCAGCAGTCCCCCGGAGGCGAACACCGGGGAGCTGTTTTTT.

The chain is built from TRBV10-3 and TRBJ2-3, with TRBD2 matching 9 bases. This CDR3 has 15 residues. The trim removed 2 bases at V and 4 bases at J, leaving 4 bases unmatched. The germline CDR1 and CDR2 sequences are ENHRY and SYGVKD. CDR3 protein: CAISEKGLAPDTQYF. CDR3 DNA sequence: TGTGCCATCAGTGAGAAAGGACTAGCGCCAGATACGCAGTATTTT.

This clonotype showed up many times. This chain uses TRBV4-1 with TRBJ1-1; 7 positions agree with TRBD1. Germline CDR1 reads MGHRA; CDR2 reads YSYEKL. V trimming: 6 bases; J trimming: 0 bases; junction bases outside the gene matches: 4. This CDR3 has 14 residues. The CDR3 sequence is CASRLTGLNTEAFF. CDR3 in DNA: TGCGCCAGCAGGTTGACAGGGTTGAACACTGAAGCTTTCTTT.

This clonotype was detected many times. This chain connects TRBV20-1 to TRBJ1-5, with D unclear. Trimming shortened V by 3 bases and J by 0 bases, and 15 bases separated the two germline ends. Germline lookup yields CDR1 DFQATT and CDR2 SNEGSKA (reference sequence). The CDR3 is made up of 16 amino acids. The CDR3 loop is CSASGSGLPSNQPQHF. The DNA for the CDR3 is TGCAGTGCTAGTGGTTCAGGCCTTCCTAGCAATCAGCCCCAGCATTTT.

V usage is TRBV6-2 or TRBV6-3 and J usage is TRBJ2-2; 7 nucleotides line up with TRBD1. Germline V gene sequence: CDR1 MNHEY, CDR2 SVGEGT. The CDR3 is made up of 15 amino acids. The V and J ends lost 4 bases and 3 bases, in that order; junction bases with no gene match: 5. CDR3 sequence reads: CASSSTDRDTGELFF. CDR3 DNA sequence: TGTGCCAGCAGTTCTACAGACAGGGACACCGGGGAGCTGTTTTTT.

The V gene is TRBV6-1, the J gene TRBJ2-2; D perhaps matches TRBD1 (5 bases). The CDR3 extends over 16 amino acids. The V gene's germline CDR1 is MNHNS and CDR2 SASEGT. V lost 5 bases, J lost 1 base, and 14 bases lay in between. CDR3 nucleotides: TGTGCCAGCAGTTACCGGAACGACAGGAACACCGGGGAGCTGTTTTTT. It encodes CASSYRNDRNTGELFF.